This TCR beta chain stems from a study of blood T cell repertoires in COVID-19. In the study overall: From the United States, Italy and Spain came samples of acute and convalescent COVID-19.

The CDR3 is made up of 17 amino acids. V gave up 5 bases and J gave up 4 bases, with 20 bases separating them. The germline V gene encodes CDR1 SGHVS and CDR2 FNYEAQ. As handled by the study authors: Estimated nucleated cell counts came from reference gene primer amplification. Generated by immunoSEQ multiplex PCR, the TCRdb table keeps only in-frame clones and is missing some. V and J calls and clone size are given by that table; D and trimming were obtained from the DNA. The table lists a few hundred thousand clones, about nine tenths of them singletons. Cohort 3 donors were reported recovered after two negative PCRs, clearance, or symptom resolution.

The sequenced sample consisted of PBMCs or T cells enriched from blood (not recorded which). The sequence was obtained from a woman aged 30 to 39 who had recovered from COVID-19. This rearrangement joins TRBV7-6 to TRBJ2-2; TRBD2 is a possible D gene (7 bases). DNA of the CDR3: TGTGCCAGCAGCCGAAGGGGGAGCGGGGTAATCACCGGGGAGCTGTTTTTT. Protein product: CASSRRGSGVITGELFF.